These 29 T cell receptor beta chains originate from one sample sequenced in a study of control samples from healthy donors and cancer patients. This table comes from immunoSEQ multiplex PCR, and its TCRdb copy is limited to in-frame clones, with some not included. This table has 60,000 to 70,000 clones, roughly 85% appearing once. Material for sequencing was blood. All receptors come from a man aged 35-49 years in good health.

This clone was seen once. The chain links TRBV30 to TRBJ2-4; D is perhaps TRBD1 or TRBD2 (5 bases each). This CDR3 region has 13 residues. The V gene lost 5 bases and the J gene lost 0 bases, with 8 bases spanning the gap. The germline V gene encodes CDR1 GTSNPN and CDR2 SVGIG (reference sequence). CDR3 sequence: CAWAGRAKNIQYF. CDR3 sequence (DNA): TGTGCCTGGGCAGGGAGAGCCAAAAACATTCAGTACTTC. Using reference TRBV30 and TRBJ2-4 for the parts outside the CDR3, the full variable domain is SQTIHQWPATLVQPVGSPLSLECTVEGTSNPNLYWYRQAAGRGLQLLFYSVGIGQISSEVPQNLSASRPQDRQFILSSKKLLLSDSGFYLCAWAGRAKNIQYFGAGTRLSVL.

The rearrangement joins TRBV7-2 to TRBJ2-7; D gene ambiguous. CDR1 and CDR2 (germline): SGHTA, FQGNSA. The CDR3 totals 14 residues. Trimming removed 2 bases at V and 3 bases at J, with 11 bases between. DNA of the CDR3: TGTGCCAGCAGCTTACAAGCCCAGAACTACGAGCAGTACTTC. This sequence encodes CASSLQAQNYEQYF.

The chain uses TRBV28 and TRBJ1-5; 7 bases match TRBD1. The V and J ends lost 2 bases and 2 bases, in that order; junction bases with no gene match: 6. This CDR3 has 16 residues. Germline V CDR1 and CDR2: MDHEN, SYDVKM. In DNA, the CDR3 is TGTGCCAGCAGTTTAATAAGTCAGGGGGGCAATCAGCCCCAGCATTTT. Translating it yields CASSLISQGGNQPQHF.

CDR3: CASSLMDRVLYGYTF. The CDR3 nucleotides read TGTGCCAGCAGCCTTATGGACAGGGTATTATATGGCTACACCTTC. The chain links TRBV28 to TRBJ1-2; TRBD1 matches at 8 bases. J was trimmed by 5 bases and V by 6 bases; bases with no gene match: 11. The CDR3 sequence is 15 residues long. CDR1 and CDR2 (germline): MDHEN, SYDVKM.

V usage is TRBV24-1 and J usage is TRBJ1-2; no clear D. The germline CDR1 and CDR2 sequences are KGHDR and SFDVKD. V lost 4 bases, J lost 5 bases, and 22 bases lay in between. The CDR3 consists of 17 residues. The CDR3 loop reads CATSEAETATGRYGYTF. CDR3 bases: TGTGCCACCAGTGAGGCGGAAACTGCCACTGGGAGATATGGCTACACCTTC.

The chain has TRBV30 and TRBJ2-1; 10 bases fit TRBD2. V shed 5 bases, J shed 9 bases, and the junction held 4 bases outside the gene matches. The CDR3 covers 12 residues. CDR1 GTSNPN and CDR2 SVGIG come from the germline V gene (reference sequence). The CDR3 loop reads CAWWPSGGEQFF. In nucleotides, the CDR3 is TGTGCCTGGTGGCCTAGCGGGGGTGAGCAGTTCTTC.

The gene calls are TRBV6-4 and TRBJ2-1; either TRBD1 or TRBD2 may fit D (5 bases each). This CDR3 has 16 amino acids. Germline V gene data show CDR1 as MRHNA and CDR2 as SNTAGT. V was pared by 0 bases and J by 4 bases, with 13 bases between. The CDR3 DNA sequence: TGTGCCAGCAGTGACTCGAAGATGGGGGATTACAATGAGCAGTTCTTC. This sequence encodes CASSDSKMGDYNEQFF.

CDR3 nucleotides: TGTGCCAGCAGTTCCGACAGGGTGAACACTGAAGCTTTCTTT. Protein product: CASSSDRVNTEAFF. The chain is built from TRBV6-5 and TRBJ1-1, with 7 bases matching TRBD1. J gave up 0 bases and V 4 bases, and 2 bases lay outside the gene matches. Germline V gene lookup returns CDR1 MNHEY and CDR2 SVGAGI. The CDR3 sequence is 14 residues long.

The chain recombines TRBV2 with TRBJ1-2, with D possibly matching TRBD1 (6 bases). The CDR3 is 13 amino acids. Per the germline V gene, CDR1 is SNHLY and CDR2 is FYNNEI. V was clipped by 5 bases and J by 8 bases, with 15 bases between them. Written as DNA, the CDR3 is TGTGCCAGCAGTACAGGGATGGAAGAGGGCTACACCTTC. Its translation: CASSTGMEEGYTF.

The V and J genes are TRBV7-9 and TRBJ2-7, with 11 positions matching TRBD2. CDR1 is SEHNR and CDR2 is FQNEAQ in the germline V gene (reference sequence). The CDR3 contains 17 residues. V shed 4 bases, J shed 4 bases, and the junction held 12 bases outside the gene matches. The CDR3 DNA sequence: TGTGCCAGCAGCTCCTCCCGACTAGCGGGGAGAGGGTACGAGCAGTACTTC. It encodes CASSSSRLAGRGYEQYF.

J is TRBJ1-5 and V is TRBV11-2, with a tentative D call TRBD1 (5 bases). Germline lookup yields CDR1 SGHAT and CDR2 FQNNGV. The CDR3 is 14 residues long. Trimming removed 5 bases from V and 2 bases from J, with 10 bases in between. The CDR3 sequence is CASSRDRGNQPQHF. CDR3 DNA: TGTGCCAGCAGCCGCGACAGAGGCAATCAGCCCCAGCATTTT.

The CDR3 protein is CASSQQREKLFF. Written as DNA, the CDR3 is TGTGCCAGCTCCCAACAAAGAGAAAAACTGTTTTTT. The chain recombines TRBV18 with TRBJ1-4; D gene ambiguous. Germline CDR1 reads KGHSH; CDR2 reads LQKENI. With 6 bases removed from V and 8 bases from J, the gap between germline ends came to 10 bases. The CDR3 contains 12 residues.

The chain has TRBV7-8 and TRBJ1-5; perhaps TRBD1 as D (5 bases). The CDR3 length is 16 residues. Trimming took 5 bases from V and 0 from J, leaving 14 bases between them. In germline, CDR1 is SGHVS, CDR2 FQNEAQ. CDR3: CASSPFGGLSNQPQHF. The CDR3 bases are TGTGCCAGCAGCCCGTTTGGGGGTCTTAGCAATCAGCCCCAGCATTTT.

This clone was seen once. This chain connects TRBV27 to TRBJ2-1, with 13 bases fitting TRBD2. The ends lost 1 base at V and 6 bases at J; junction bases unmatched: 6. The CDR3 length is 17 residues. CDR1 and CDR2 (germline): MNHEY, SMNVEV (reference sequence). CDR3 nucleotides: TGTGCCAGCAGTTTATTAAAAACTAGCGGGGGGGCCAATGAGCAGTTCTTC. Its translation is CASSLLKTSGGANEQFF.

This clone has a single count. The chain has TRBV19 and TRBJ1-2; D is perhaps TRBD1 (5 bases). The V gene lost 6 bases and the J gene lost 4 bases, with 12 bases spanning the gap. This CDR3 has 13 amino acids. Germline CDR1 LNHDA, CDR2 SQIVND (reference sequence). The DNA for the CDR3 is TGTGCCAGTAGCGGGACCTCACCCTATGGCTACACCTTC. Amino acids: CASSGTSPYGYTF.

The chain's CDR3 is CASSFISGDEQYF. The CDR3 coding sequence is TGTGCCAGCAGCTTCATCTCAGGCGACGAGCAGTACTTC. The chain employs TRBV3-1 (or the pseudogene TRBV3-2) and TRBJ2-7; D not resolved. The germline CDR1 and CDR2 sequences are LGHDT and YNNKEL (reference sequence). Trimming stripped 5 bases from V and 5 bases from J, with 13 bases between. The CDR3 consists of 13 residues.

The V gene is TRBV5-5, the J gene TRBJ1-1; 7 nucleotides align to TRBD1. The J segment lost 2 bases and the V segment lost 3 bases, leaving 4 bases of the junction unmatched. This CDR3 is 14 amino acids long. The germline V gene has CDR1 SGHKS and CDR2 YYEKEE (reference sequence). DNA for the CDR3: TGTGCCAGCAGCTCGACAGGGAGCAACACTGAAGCTTTCTTT. It is translated as CASSSTGSNTEAFF.

V usage is TRBV5-4 and J usage is TRBJ2-7, with 12 bases identical to TRBD2. This CDR3 has 13 amino acids. With V trimmed by 9 bases and J by 2 bases, 3 bases remained unmatched. The germline CDR1 and CDR2 sequences are SGHNT and YYREEE (reference sequence). The CDR3 loop is CATSSGGAYEQYF. The CDR3, as DNA: TGTGCCACTTCTAGCGGGGGGGCCTACGAGCAGTACTTC.

This clone was recorded a few times. The chain employs TRBV7-2 and TRBJ1-4, with D hard to call. CDR1 is SGHTA, CDR2 FQGNSA, per germline. The CDR3 is 15 amino acids. Between the trimmed V and J ends, which lost 3 bases and 6 bases, there was a span of 14 bases. CDR3 coding DNA: TGTGCCAGCAGCTTCACGGGGAAACAAGATGAAAAACTGTTTTTT. This gives the protein CASSFTGKQDEKLFF.

The chain couples TRBV7-2 to TRBJ2-7; the match to TRBD1 covers 7 bases. The CDR3 has 13 amino acids. The germline gives CDR1 SGHTA, CDR2 FQGNSA. The junction had 4 bases not matched to a gene; V was cut back by 5 bases and J by 3 bases. The CDR3 nucleotides read TGTGCCAGCAGCGATCAGGGGGACTACGAGCAGTACTTC. It is translated as CASSDQGDYEQYF.

By share of the sample, this clone is medium-sized. This rearrangement joins TRBV10-3 to TRBJ2-2; no clear D. This CDR3 is 14 amino acids long. Trimming shortened V by 8 bases and J by 0 bases, and 10 bases separated the two germline ends. Germline CDR1 and CDR2: ENHRY and SYGVKD. The CDR3 loop reads CAIGGKTNTGELFF. CDR3 DNA: TGTGCCATCGGTGGAAAAACGAACACCGGGGAGCTGTTTTTT.

The V gene is TRBV19, the J gene TRBJ2-7; TRBD1 aligns across 7 bases. V gave up 8 bases and J gave up 4 bases; unmatched junction bases: 5. Per the germline V gene, CDR1 is LNHDA and CDR2 is SQIVND (reference sequence). CDR3 size: 12 residues. The CDR3 here is CASAGTEYEQYF. CDR3 DNA sequence: TGTGCCAGTGCCGGGACAGAGTACGAGCAGTACTTC.

The chain is built from TRBV18 and TRBJ1-2; the match to TRBD1 covers 8 bases. CDR3 size: 15 residues. Trimming cost V 6 bases and J 5 bases; bases outside gene matches: 11. The germline V gene encodes CDR1 KGHSH and CDR2 LQKENI. CDR3 loop: CASSQGAQQLYGYTF. For the CDR3, the DNA is TGTGCCAGCTCTCAGGGGGCCCAACAACTATATGGCTACACCTTC. The variable domain in full, completed from reference TRBV18 and TRBJ1-2, reads NAGVMQNPRHLVRRRGQEARLRCSPMKGHSHVYWYRQLPEEGLKFMVYLQKENIIDESGMPKERFSAEFPKEGPSILRIQQVVRGDSAAYFCASSQGAQQLYGYTFGSGTRLTVV.

The rearrangement links TRBV7-2 to TRBJ1-5; the match to TRBD1 covers 8 bases. Per the germline V gene, CDR1 is SGHTA and CDR2 is FQGNSA. This CDR3 spans 16 amino acids. V trimming: 0 bases; J trimming: 4 bases; junction bases outside the gene matches: 5. The CDR3 region has the DNA TGTGCCAGCAGCTTAGCGGGGACAGGAACTAATCAGCCCCAGCATTTT. Translation gives CASSLAGTGTNQPQHF.

The rearrangement uses TRBV7-9 and TRBJ1-3; D is undetermined. Germline V gene sequence: CDR1 SEHNR, CDR2 FQNEAQ (reference sequence). The CDR3 runs to 14 residues. Trimming stripped 9 bases from V and 0 bases from J, with 12 bases between. CDR3 nucleotide sequence: TGTGCCAGTGGAGGAGGGATCTCTGGAAACACCATATATTTT. Translating gives CASGGGISGNTIYF.

The gene calls are TRBV27 and TRBJ2-7, with a weak D call TRBD1 (7 bases). The germline CDR1 and CDR2 sequences are MNHEY and SMNVEV (reference sequence). The ends were cut back, 6 bases at V and 3 bases at J, with 18 bases in the middle. The length of the CDR3 is 15 residues. The DNA of the CDR3 is TGTGCCAGCAGAACCAGGGGGACTCTTATCTACGAGCAGTACTTC. Protein sequence: CASRTRGTLIYEQYF.

This clone appeared a few times. The rearrangement joins TRBV6-6 to TRBJ1-1; D gene unclear. The V gene lost 2 bases and the J gene lost 3 bases, with 13 bases spanning the gap. This CDR3 is built from 15 residues. Germline values: CDR1 MNHNY, CDR2 SVGAGI (reference sequence). Here the CDR3 DNA reads TGTGCCAGCAGTTACGCAGCGTCGGGTCACACTGAAGCTTTCTTT. It encodes CASSYAASGHTEAFF.

Of note for this clone: The junction does not match germline at one end; this may be a read error. The chain joins TRBV7-6 to TRBJ2-5; 8 bases line up with TRBD1. Per germline, CDR1 SGHVS and CDR2 FNYEAQ. This CDR3 comprises 14 residues. The CDR3 bases are TGTGCCGGCAGCTTCGGACAGGGACAAGAGACCCAGTACTTC. Amino acid sequence: CAGSFGQGQETQYF.

V usage is TRBV7-8 and J usage is TRBJ2-7; D is ambiguous. The germline V and J ends were trimmed by 2 bases and 5 bases, with 25 bases remaining between them. The CDR3 spans 18 residues. In germline, CDR1 is SGHVS, CDR2 FQNEAQ. This CDR3 reads CASSLQVILGPSTNEQYF. The CDR3 bases are TGTGCCAGCAGCTTACAGGTGATTCTAGGACCGAGTACGAACGAGCAGTACTTC.